This TCR beta chain was documented in a study of early T cells in non-severe SARS-CoV-2 infection. Per the germline V gene, CDR1 is LNHDA and CDR2 is SQIVND (reference sequence). Trimming removed 5 bases from V and 1 base from J; junction bases left unmatched: 14. The length of the CDR3 is 19 residues. This clonotype rates as medium-sized. What it binds is unknown. The study's findings and limits: Missing private and CD4 specificities, VDJdb matching favored anti-spike CD8 responses.

Individually, cDNA molecules had unique molecular identifiers attached to them. TCRdb reprocessed the 5' RACE reads via MiXCR and lists one record per CDR3 protein. The table lists 70,000 or so distinct CDR3 sequences, 12% of them singletons. The TCR originated in an adult who was a healthcare worker with PCR-confirmed SARS-CoV-2 infection or an uninfected control (not recorded which). Sequencing was performed on whole blood. This rearrangement joins TRBV19 to TRBJ2-5, with 12 nucleotides matching TRBD1. As DNA, the CDR3 is TGTGCCAGTAGTGGACCGGGACAGGGGGCCGTGGAGTTCCAAGAGACCCAGTACTTC. It specifies CASSGPGQGAVEFQETQYF.